These 27 T cell receptor beta chains share one sample of origin, sequenced in a study of CD8 T cells in ankylosing spondylitis. These receptors have no known antigen. TCRdb reanalysed the 5' RACE reads using MiXCR and keeps one entry per CDR3 protein. The repertoire includes about 500,000 distinct CDR3 sequences, 10% to 15% of them detected once, and over 6.5% sits in the top ten. Findings and caveats of the study: It appeared that ankylosing spondylitis blood was characterized by a TCR beta motif of several highly homologous variants.

Sequenced material: blood, either unsorted or a sorted T cell fraction (not recorded which). These receptor sequences come from a male donor with ankylosing spondylitis.

The V gene is TRBV18, the J gene TRBJ2-3; D might be TRBD2 (6 bases). Germline values: CDR1 KGHSH, CDR2 LQKENI. Trimming removed 3 bases at V and 2 bases at J, with 15 bases between. The CDR3 contains 16 residues. The CDR3 DNA reads as TGTGCCAGCTCACCGAATGCGGGAACCTCCACAGATACGCAGTATTTT. Encoded protein: CASSPNAGTSTDTQYF.

This clonotype was seen many times. The rearrangement links TRBV7-8 to TRBJ2-1; D is ambiguous. CDR3 length equals 14 residues. Germline lookup yields CDR1 SGHVS and CDR2 FQNEAQ. V lost 3 bases and J 0 bases, leaving 6 bases between the germline ends. The CDR3 region has the DNA TGTGCCAGCAGCTTTGGAGACTCCTACAATGAGCAGTTCTTC. Protein sequence: CASSFGDSYNEQFF.

The J gene is TRBJ2-7, the V gene TRBV12-3 or TRBV12-4; D perhaps matches TRBD2 (5 bases). The V end lost 2 bases, the J end lost 3 bases, and 11 bases lay between the germline ends. The CDR3 length is 14 residues. CDR3 nucleotides: TGTGCCAGCAGTTTATGGGGAGAGGACTACGAGCAGTACTTC. Its translation: CASSLWGEDYEQYF.

The gene calls are TRBV27 and TRBJ2-1, with 7 bases aligning to TRBD1. The germline V gene encodes CDR1 MNHEY and CDR2 SMNVEV (reference sequence). The CDR3 extends over 14 amino acids. The V segment lost 4 bases and the J segment 6 bases; nucleotides outside the gene matches: 6. The CDR3 DNA sequence: TGTGCCAGCAGTTCGGACAGGATCACCAATGAGCAGTTCTTC. Its translation: CASSSDRITNEQFF.

Only a few counts were recorded for this clonotype. The V call is TRBV20-1, the J call TRBJ2-1, with 7 bases fitting TRBD1. The CDR3 consists of 14 residues. V was clipped by 6 bases and J by 6 bases; unmatched bases: 11. Germline CDR1 reads DFQATT; CDR2 reads SNEGSKA (reference sequence). The CDR3 protein is CSAKTGNPGNEQFF. Written as DNA, the CDR3 is TGCAGTGCGAAGACAGGGAATCCGGGCAATGAGCAGTTCTTC.

This clonotype came up a few times. V is TRBV5-6 and J is TRBJ2-1, with a weak D call TRBD2 (6 bases). The length of the CDR3 is 17 residues. From germline, CDR1 is SGHDT and CDR2 YYEEEE. Deletions cut 0 bases from V and 3 bases from J, with 16 bases between. The CDR3 DNA reads TGTGCCAGCAGCTTGGACACCTCGCGGGGATACTACAATGAGCAGTTCTTC. Its protein is CASSLDTSRGYYNEQFF.

The rearrangement links TRBV4-2 to TRBJ2-1; possibly TRBD2 for D (5 bases). The CDR3 runs 16 residues. Trimming cost V 0 bases and J 5 bases, with 14 bases left between them. Germline CDR1 and CDR2: LGHNA and YNFKEQ. CDR3 DNA: TGTGCCAGCAGCCAAGATGAGGGCAGAGGGAACAATGAGCAGTTCTTC. This codes for CASSQDEGRGNNEQFF.

The chain employs TRBV5-6 and TRBJ2-5, with D maybe TRBD2 (5 bases). Germline V gene data show CDR1 as SGHDT and CDR2 as YYEEEE. The CDR3 has 14 amino acids. Trimming stripped 3 bases from V and 4 bases from J, with 13 bases between. The CDR3 region has the DNA TGTGCCAGCAGCTCGCCAAGTCGGGGAGAGACCCAGTACTTC. Its translation: CASSSPSRGETQYF.

The chain is built from TRBV2 and TRBJ2-5; possibly TRBD2 for D (6 bases). V lost 5 bases, J lost 8 bases, and 12 bases lay in between. The CDR3 runs to 12 residues. The germline CDR1 and CDR2 sequences are SNHLY and FYNNEI. This CDR3 reads CASSPGLVTQYF. In nucleotides, the CDR3 is TGTGCCAGCAGTCCGGGACTCGTAACCCAGTACTTC.

The chain is built from TRBV6-1 and TRBJ1-4; tentative D call: TRBD1 (5 bases). From germline, CDR1 is MNHNS and CDR2 SASEGT. Trimming took 7 bases from V and 0 from J, leaving 12 bases between them. This CDR3 is built from 15 residues. CDR3 amino acids: CASMEGLATNEKLFF. CDR3 nucleotides: TGTGCCAGCATGGAGGGGCTTGCAACTAATGAAAAACTGTTTTTT.

This clonotype was seen a handful of times. The chain links TRBV7-9 to TRBJ2-1; D is perhaps TRBD1 (6 bases). There are 12 residues in the CDR3. The V end was cut by 10 bases, the J end by 10 bases, with 17 bases between. Germline values: CDR1 SEHNR, CDR2 FQNEAQ (reference sequence). The CDR3 region has the DNA TGTGCCACTACCCCGACAGGACAAGAGCAGTTCTTC. Translated: CATTPTGQEQFF.

This clonotype was found a few times. The chain joins TRBV5-1 to TRBJ2-1; the D gene is possibly TRBD2 (5 bases). Between the trimmed V and J ends, which lost 1 base and 6 bases, there was a span of 8 bases. The CDR3 has 13 amino acids. Germline CDR1 and CDR2: SGHRS and YFSETQ. The CDR3 nucleotides read TGCGCCAGCAGCTTGAACGCGGGCAATGAGCAGTTCTTC. Translated, it gives CASSLNAGNEQFF.

The chain uses TRBV7-2 and TRBJ2-5; 8 nucleotides agree with TRBD2. The germline V gene encodes CDR1 SGHTA and CDR2 FQGNSA. The CDR3 sequence is 10 residues long. The CDR3 spells CAAGEETQYF. In nucleotides, the CDR3 is TGTGCAGCGGGAGAAGAGACCCAGTACTTC.

This clonotype showed up just a few times. The CDR3 coding sequence is TGTGCCAGCAGCTTAATGTTCTATCTGCACGAGCAGTACTTC. Protein: CASSLMFYLHEQYF. The chain recombines TRBV5-6 with TRBJ2-7, with D unclear. Trimming cost V 2 bases and J 5 bases, with 14 bases left between them. The CDR3 extends over 14 amino acids. CDR1 and CDR2 (germline): SGHDT, YYEEEE.

The sample holds many counts of this clonotype. The CDR3 region is CASSLDSPGGAYTF. DNA for the CDR3: TGTGCCAGCAGCTTGGACAGCCCAGGGGGGGCCTACACCTTC. This chain uses TRBV5-6 with TRBJ1-2; 7 bases align to TRBD1. The CDR3 has 14 amino acids. Germline trimming cut 0 bases from V and 10 bases from J; bases unmatched to any gene: 9. From germline, CDR1 is SGHDT and CDR2 YYEEEE.

This clonotype appeared a few times. The chain recombines TRBV4-2 with TRBJ1-3, with D possibly TRBD1 on 5 matching bases. Germline V gene data show CDR1 as LGHNA and CDR2 as YNFKEQ. V lost 0 bases to trimming and J lost 6 bases, with 9 bases between them. The CDR3 sequence is 14 residues long. The CDR3 DNA reads TGTGCCAGCAGCCAAGATCGGGGGGAAAACACCATATATTTT. It translates to CASSQDRGENTIYF.

The gene calls are TRBV5-1 and TRBJ2-6; D gene uncertain. Germline CDR1 is SGHRS and CDR2 is YFSETQ. V lost 4 bases, J lost 6 bases, and 11 bases lay in between. The CDR3 length is 14 residues. CDR3 protein: CASSIEVAANVLTF. CDR3 nucleotide sequence: TGCGCCAGCAGCATAGAAGTGGCGGCCAACGTCCTGACTTTC.

This chain connects TRBV20-1 to TRBJ2-3, with TRBD2 identical over 12 bases. The germline CDR1 and CDR2 sequences are DFQATT and SNEGSKA (reference sequence). Trimming at V came to 2 bases and at J to 6 bases, leaving 6 bases not matched to a gene. The CDR3 length is 15 residues. The CDR3 coding sequence is TGCAGTGCTAGAAGTCTAGCGGGAGGGGGGGATACGCAGTATTTT. This sequence encodes CSARSLAGGGDTQYF.

The chain recombines TRBV5-5 with TRBJ2-1; tentatively, D is TRBD2 (5 bases). Germline V CDR1 and CDR2: SGHKS, YYEKEE (reference sequence). V lost 4 bases and J 2 bases, leaving 19 bases between the germline ends. The CDR3 is 17 residues long. The CDR3 sequence: CASSAGIVGGAYNEQFF. For the CDR3, the DNA is TGTGCCAGCAGCGCCGGGATCGTCGGCGGAGCCTACAATGAGCAGTTCTTC.

This clonotype was seen only a few times. This chain joins TRBV28 and TRBJ2-1, with unresolved D. Trimming removed 7 bases at V and 2 bases at J, with 15 bases between. The CDR3 runs 15 residues. CDR1 and CDR2 (germline): MDHEN, SYDVKM. Here the CDR3 DNA reads TGTGCCAGCACCCCGATTGTGTTCCCCTACAATGAGCAGTTCTTC. Translation gives CASTPIVFPYNEQFF.

The chain employs TRBV27 and TRBJ2-2; D is perhaps TRBD2 (6 bases). This CDR3 contains 14 residues. The V gene's germline CDR1 is MNHEY and CDR2 SMNVEV (reference sequence). Trimming shortened V by 3 bases and J by 3 bases, and 8 bases separated the two germline ends. The CDR3 here is CASSLGLYTGELFF. In DNA, the CDR3 is TGTGCCAGCAGTTTGGGACTTTACACCGGGGAGCTGTTTTTT.

This clonotype has only a few counts. The gene calls are TRBV11-2 and TRBJ2-1; 8 bases match TRBD2. The V and J ends lost 2 bases and 1 base, in that order; junction bases with no gene match: 7. This CDR3 is 17 amino acids long. The germline gives CDR1 SGHAT, CDR2 FQNNGV. Here the CDR3 reads CASSLLASGPSYNEQFF. CDR3 coding DNA: TGTGCCAGCAGCTTACTTGCTAGCGGGCCATCCTACAATGAGCAGTTCTTC.

This clonotype was counted a few times. The chain uses TRBV12-3 or TRBV12-4 and TRBJ1-4, with a tentative D call TRBD1 (5 bases). V lost 2 bases and J 3 bases, leaving 7 bases between the germline ends. The CDR3 sequence is 14 residues long. The CDR3 here is CASSLPRANEKLFF. CDR3 in DNA: TGTGCCAGCAGTTTACCCAGGGCTAATGAAAAACTGTTTTTT.

In its sample, this clonotype was seen a few times. The chain combines TRBV29-1 with TRBJ2-7; no reliable D call. V was clipped by 4 bases and J by 4 bases, with 11 bases between them. This CDR3 region has 12 residues. Germline values: CDR1 SQVTM, CDR2 ANQGSEA. The CDR3 sequence is CSVGKGEYEQYV. CDR3 sequence (DNA): TGCAGCGTTGGCAAGGGCGAATACGAGCAGTACGTC.

This clonotype was counted only a few times. The CDR3 bases are TGTGCCAGCAGCCAAGACATCGGGCAGGCTACCAACTATGGCTACACCTTC. It specifies CASSQDIGQATNYGYTF. The rearrangement links TRBV4-2 to TRBJ1-2; D gene uncertain. This CDR3 contains 17 residues. Per the germline V gene, CDR1 is LGHNA and CDR2 is YNFKEQ. Trimming removed 0 bases from V and 2 bases from J, with 16 bases in between.

Only a few counts were recorded for this clonotype. CDR3 sequence: CASSLALSNKNTEAFF. The CDR3 DNA follows: TGTGCCAGCAGCTTAGCTCTCAGTAATAAGAACACTGAAGCTTTCTTT. The rearrangement joins TRBV7-8 to TRBJ1-1; no clear D gene. Trimming cost V 0 bases and J 1 base, with 12 bases left between them. There are 16 residues in the CDR3. Germline V CDR1 and CDR2: SGHVS, FQNEAQ.

This clonotype was counted many times. V gene TRBV5-1 combines with J gene TRBJ2-7; TRBD1 or TRBD2 may be the D gene (6 bases each). This CDR3 comprises 14 residues. Germline CDR1 reads SGHRS; CDR2 reads YFSETQ. V shed 0 bases and J shed 3 bases, with 10 bases lying between them. CDR3: CASSLDRDFYEQYV. The DNA for the CDR3 is TGCGCCAGCAGCTTGGACAGGGACTTCTACGAGCAGTACGTC.